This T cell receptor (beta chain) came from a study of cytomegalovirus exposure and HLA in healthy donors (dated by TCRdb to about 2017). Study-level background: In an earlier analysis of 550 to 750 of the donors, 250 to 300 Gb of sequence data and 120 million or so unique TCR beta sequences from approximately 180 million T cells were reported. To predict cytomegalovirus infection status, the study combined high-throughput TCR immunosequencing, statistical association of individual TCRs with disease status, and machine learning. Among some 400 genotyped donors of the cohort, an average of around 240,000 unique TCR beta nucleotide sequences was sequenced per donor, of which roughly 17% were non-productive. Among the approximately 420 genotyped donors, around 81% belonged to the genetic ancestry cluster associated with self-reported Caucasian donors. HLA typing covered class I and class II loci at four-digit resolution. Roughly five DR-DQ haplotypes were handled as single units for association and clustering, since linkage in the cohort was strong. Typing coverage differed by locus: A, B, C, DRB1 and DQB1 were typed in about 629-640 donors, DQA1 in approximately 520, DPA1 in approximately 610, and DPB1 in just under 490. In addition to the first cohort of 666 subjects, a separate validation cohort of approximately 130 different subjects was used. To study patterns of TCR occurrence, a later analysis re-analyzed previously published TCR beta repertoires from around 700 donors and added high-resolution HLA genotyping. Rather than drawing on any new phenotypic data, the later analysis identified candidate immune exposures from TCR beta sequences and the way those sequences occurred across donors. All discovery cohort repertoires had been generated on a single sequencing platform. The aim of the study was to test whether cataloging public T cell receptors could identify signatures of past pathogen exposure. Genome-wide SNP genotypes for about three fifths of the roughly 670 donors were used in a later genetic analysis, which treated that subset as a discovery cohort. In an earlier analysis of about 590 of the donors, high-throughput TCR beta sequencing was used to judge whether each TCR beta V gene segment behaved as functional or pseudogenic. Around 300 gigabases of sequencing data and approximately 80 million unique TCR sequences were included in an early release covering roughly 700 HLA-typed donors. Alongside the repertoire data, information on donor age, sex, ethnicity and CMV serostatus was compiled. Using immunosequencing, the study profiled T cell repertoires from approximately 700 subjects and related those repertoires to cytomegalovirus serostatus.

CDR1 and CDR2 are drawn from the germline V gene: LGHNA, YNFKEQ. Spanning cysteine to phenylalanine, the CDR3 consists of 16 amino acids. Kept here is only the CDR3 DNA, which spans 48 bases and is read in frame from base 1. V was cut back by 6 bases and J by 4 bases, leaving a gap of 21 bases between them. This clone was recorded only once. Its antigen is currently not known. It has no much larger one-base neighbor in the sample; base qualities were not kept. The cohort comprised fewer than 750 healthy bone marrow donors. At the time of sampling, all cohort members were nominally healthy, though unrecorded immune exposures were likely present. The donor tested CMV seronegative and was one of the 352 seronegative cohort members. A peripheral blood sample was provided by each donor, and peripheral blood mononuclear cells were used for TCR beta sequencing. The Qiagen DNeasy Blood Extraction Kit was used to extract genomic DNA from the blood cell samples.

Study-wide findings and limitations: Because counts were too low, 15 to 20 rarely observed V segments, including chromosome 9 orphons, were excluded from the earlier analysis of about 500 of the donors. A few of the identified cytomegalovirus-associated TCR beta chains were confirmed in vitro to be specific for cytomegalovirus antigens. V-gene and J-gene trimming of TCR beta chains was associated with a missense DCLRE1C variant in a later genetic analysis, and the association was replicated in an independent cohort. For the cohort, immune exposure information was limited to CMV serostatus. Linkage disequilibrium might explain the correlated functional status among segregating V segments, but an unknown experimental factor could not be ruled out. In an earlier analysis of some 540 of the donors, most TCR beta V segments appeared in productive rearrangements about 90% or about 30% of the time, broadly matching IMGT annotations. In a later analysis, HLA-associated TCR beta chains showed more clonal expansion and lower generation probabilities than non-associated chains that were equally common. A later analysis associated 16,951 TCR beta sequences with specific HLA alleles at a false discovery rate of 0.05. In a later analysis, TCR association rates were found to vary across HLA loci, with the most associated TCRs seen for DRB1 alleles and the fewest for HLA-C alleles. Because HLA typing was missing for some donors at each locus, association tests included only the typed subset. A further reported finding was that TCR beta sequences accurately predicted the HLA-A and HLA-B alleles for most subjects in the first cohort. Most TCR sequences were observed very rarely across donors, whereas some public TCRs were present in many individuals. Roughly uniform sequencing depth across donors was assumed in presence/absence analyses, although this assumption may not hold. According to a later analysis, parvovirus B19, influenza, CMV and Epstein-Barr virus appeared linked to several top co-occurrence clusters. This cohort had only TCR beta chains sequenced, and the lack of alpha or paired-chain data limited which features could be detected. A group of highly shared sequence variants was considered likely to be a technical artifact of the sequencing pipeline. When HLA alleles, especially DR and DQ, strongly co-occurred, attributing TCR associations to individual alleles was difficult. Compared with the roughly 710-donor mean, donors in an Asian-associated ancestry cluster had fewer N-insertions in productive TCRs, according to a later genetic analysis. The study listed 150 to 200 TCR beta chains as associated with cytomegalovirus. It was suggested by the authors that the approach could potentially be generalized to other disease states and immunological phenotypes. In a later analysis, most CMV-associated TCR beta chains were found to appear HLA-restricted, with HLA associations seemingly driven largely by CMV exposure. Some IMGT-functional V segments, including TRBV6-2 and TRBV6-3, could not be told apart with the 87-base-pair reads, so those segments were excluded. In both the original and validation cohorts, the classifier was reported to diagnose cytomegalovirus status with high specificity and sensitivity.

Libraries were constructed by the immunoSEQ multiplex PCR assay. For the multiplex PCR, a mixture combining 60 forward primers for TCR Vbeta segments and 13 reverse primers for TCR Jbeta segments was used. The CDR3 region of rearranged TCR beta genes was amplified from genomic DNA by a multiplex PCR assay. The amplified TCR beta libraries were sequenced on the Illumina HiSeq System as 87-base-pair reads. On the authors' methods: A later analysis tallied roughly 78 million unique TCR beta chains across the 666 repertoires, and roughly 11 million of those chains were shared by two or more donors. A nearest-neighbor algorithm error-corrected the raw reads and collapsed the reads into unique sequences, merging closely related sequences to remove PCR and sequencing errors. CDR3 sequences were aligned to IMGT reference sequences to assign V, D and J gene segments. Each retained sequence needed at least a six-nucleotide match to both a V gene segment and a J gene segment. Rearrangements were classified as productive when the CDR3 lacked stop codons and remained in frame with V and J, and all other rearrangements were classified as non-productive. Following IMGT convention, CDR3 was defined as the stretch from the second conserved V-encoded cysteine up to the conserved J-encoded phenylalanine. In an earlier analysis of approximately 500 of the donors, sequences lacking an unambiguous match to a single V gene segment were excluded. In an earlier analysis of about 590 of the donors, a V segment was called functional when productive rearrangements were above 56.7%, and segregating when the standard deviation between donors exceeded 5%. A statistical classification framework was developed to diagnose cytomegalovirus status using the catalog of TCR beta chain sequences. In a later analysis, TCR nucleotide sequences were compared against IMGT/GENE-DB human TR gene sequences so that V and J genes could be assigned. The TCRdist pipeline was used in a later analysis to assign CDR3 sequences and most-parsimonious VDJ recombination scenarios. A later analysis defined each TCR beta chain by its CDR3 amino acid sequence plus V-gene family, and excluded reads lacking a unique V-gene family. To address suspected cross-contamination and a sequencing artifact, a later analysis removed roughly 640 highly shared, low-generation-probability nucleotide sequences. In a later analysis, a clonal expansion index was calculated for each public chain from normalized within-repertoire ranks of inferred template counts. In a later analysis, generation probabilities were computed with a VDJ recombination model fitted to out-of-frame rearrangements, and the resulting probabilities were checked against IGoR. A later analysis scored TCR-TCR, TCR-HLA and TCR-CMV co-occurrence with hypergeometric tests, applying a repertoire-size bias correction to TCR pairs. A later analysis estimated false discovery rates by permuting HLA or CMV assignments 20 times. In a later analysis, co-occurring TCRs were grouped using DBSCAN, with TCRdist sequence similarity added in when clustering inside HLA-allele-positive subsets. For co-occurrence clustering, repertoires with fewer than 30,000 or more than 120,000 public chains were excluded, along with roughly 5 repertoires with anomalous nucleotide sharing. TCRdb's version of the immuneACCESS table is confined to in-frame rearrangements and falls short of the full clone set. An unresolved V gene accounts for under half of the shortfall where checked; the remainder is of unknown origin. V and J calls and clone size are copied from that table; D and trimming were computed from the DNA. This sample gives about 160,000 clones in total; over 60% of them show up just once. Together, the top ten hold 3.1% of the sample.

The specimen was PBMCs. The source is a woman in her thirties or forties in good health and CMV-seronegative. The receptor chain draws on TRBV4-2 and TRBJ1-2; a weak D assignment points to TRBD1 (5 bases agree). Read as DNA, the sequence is TGTGCCAGCAGGGGGCGGGAGGGGACCCCTTCCTATGGCTACACCTTC. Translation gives CASRGREGTPSYGYTF.